Presented here are 17 T cell receptor beta chains from one specimen sequenced in a study of Ad26.COV2.S vaccination and SARS-CoV-2 variants (TCRdb year 2021). The sample's treatment or condition label, decoded: some 20 received Ad26.COV2.S at low or high dose, single or two shots; roughly five received placebo; per-sample allocation not given. Repertoires of vaccine and placebo recipients were sequenced from samples taken on day 63 after the first injection. Library method: the immunoSEQ multiplex PCR assay. TCRdb limited this immuneACCESS table to in-frame rearrangements with V and J called. A share of clones is missing; checked studies link under half to unresolved V genes, and the rest is unexplained. Here the sample has some 480,000 clones; roughly 89% occur a single time. About 13% of the sample is taken by the ten largest. This specimen was peripheral blood, taken in a trial of Ad26.COV2.S vaccine versus placebo. The receptors were sampled from a person between 18 and 65 years old who received the Ad26.COV2.S COVID-19 vaccine or a placebo.

The V and J genes are TRBV6-6 and TRBJ1-3, with D unresolved. V was cut by 6 bases and J by 1 base, with 7 bases left in between. Germline CDR1 MNHNY, CDR2 SVGAGI (reference sequence). This CDR3 spans 13 amino acids. The CDR3 loop is CASRHLSGNTIYF. For the CDR3, the DNA is TGTGCCAGCAGACATCTATCTGGAAACACCATATATTTT.

This clone was picked up a small number of times. The chain has TRBV5-1 and TRBJ2-5; 8 bases match TRBD1. The germline V gene has CDR1 SGHRS and CDR2 YFSETQ. The CDR3 contains 16 residues. V lost 4 bases to trimming and J lost 1 base; unmatched junction nucleotides: 9. CDR3 sequence: CASSPGLGQAQETQYF. Here the CDR3 DNA reads TGCGCCAGCAGCCCAGGCTTGGGACAGGCCCAAGAGACCCAGTACTTC.

The gene calls are TRBV11-3 and TRBJ2-5; 11 bases are a match to TRBD2. V trimming: 5 bases; J trimming: 0 bases; junction bases outside the gene matches: 5. The germline CDR1 and CDR2 sequences are SGHNT and YENEEA. This CDR3 contains 16 residues. DNA for the CDR3: TGTGCCAGCAGCGCAGGGACTAGCGGTCACCAAGAGACCCAGTACTTC. Its translation is CASSAGTSGHQETQYF.

V is TRBV27 and J is TRBJ1-6; TRBD1 agrees at 8 bases. The trim removed 3 bases at V and 5 bases at J, leaving 3 bases unmatched. CDR1 and CDR2 (germline): MNHEY, SMNVEV (reference sequence). The CDR3 is 15 residues long. The CDR3 loop is CASSFRTGNNSPLHF. The DNA for the CDR3 is TGTGCCAGCAGTTTCAGGACAGGGAATAATTCACCCCTCCACTTT.

V gene TRBV5-1 combines with J gene TRBJ1-2; possible D gene TRBD1, 6 bases. Germline CDR1 and CDR2: SGHRS and YFSETQ. This CDR3 is 15 amino acids long. The V gene lost 0 bases and the J gene lost 4 bases, with 13 bases spanning the gap. As DNA, the CDR3 is TGCGCCAGCAGCTTGGCCTTCGGACAGCCCTATGGCTACACCTTC. Translation gives CASSLAFGQPYGYTF.

J is TRBJ1-3 and V is TRBV10-3; D gene uncertain. V lost 2 bases and J lost 0, with 11 bases in between. This CDR3 is built from 16 residues. Germline V CDR1 and CDR2: ENHRY, SYGVKD. The CDR3 reads CAISEGSANSGNTIYF. CDR3 DNA: TGTGCCATCAGTGAGGGGTCAGCTAACTCTGGAAACACCATATATTTT.

The V and J genes are TRBV2 and TRBJ2-2, with a possible D match to TRBD1 (6 bases). Germline V gene data show CDR1 as SNHLY and CDR2 as FYNNEI. This CDR3 is built from 15 residues. V lost 6 bases and J 0 bases, leaving 11 bases between the germline ends. Here the CDR3 reads CASSRDNTNTGELFF. The CDR3 DNA reads TGTGCCAGCAGCAGGGACAACACGAACACCGGGGAGCTGTTTTTT.

This chain uses TRBV18 with TRBJ1-2; a possible D gene is TRBD1 (6 bases). Deletions cut 8 bases from V and 6 bases from J, with 16 bases between. Germline V gene data show CDR1 as KGHSH and CDR2 as LQKENI. There are 13 residues in the CDR3. The CDR3 DNA is TGTGCCAGCCGCGGGGGGGGCGAGGATGGCTACACCTTC. This sequence encodes CASRGGGEDGYTF. Full variable domain (missing parts from reference TRBV18 and TRBJ1-2): NAGVMQNPRHLVRRRGQEARLRCSPMKGHSHVYWYRQLPEEGLKFMVYLQKENIIDESGMPKERFSAEFPKEGPSILRIQQVVRGDSAAYFCASRGGGEDGYTFGSGTRLTVV.

The V gene is TRBV6-2 or TRBV6-3, the J gene TRBJ2-1; possibly TRBD1 or TRBD2 for D (6 bases each). CDR3 length: 14 amino acids. Trimming took 5 bases from V and 2 from J, leaving 10 bases between them. Germline V gene sequence: CDR1 MNHEY, CDR2 SVGEGT. The CDR3 nucleotides read TGTGCCAGCAGTGGGGGGCGAACCTACAATGAGCAGTTCTTC. This sequence encodes CASSGGRTYNEQFF.

The chain couples TRBV5-1 to TRBJ1-4; possible D gene TRBD1, 6 bases. Per germline, CDR1 SGHRS and CDR2 YFSETQ. V was clipped by 2 bases and J by 3 bases, with 20 bases between them. This CDR3 contains 18 residues. The CDR3 sequence: CASSFGRGSAAPNEKLFF. CDR3 DNA: TGCGCCAGCAGCTTTGGCAGGGGCAGCGCCGCCCCTAATGAAAAACTGTTTTTT.

The rearrangement joins TRBV9 to TRBJ2-7; D is unclear. Trimming took off 0 bases at V and 2 bases at J, with 12 bases between the two ends. The CDR3 covers 15 residues. Germline loops: CDR1 SGDLS, CDR2 YYNGEE. The CDR3 spells CASSVGKSAAYEQYF. The CDR3, as DNA: TGTGCCAGCAGCGTAGGTAAATCCGCGGCCTACGAGCAGTACTTC.

The chain employs TRBV5-1 and TRBJ1-1; D might be TRBD1 (5 bases). The CDR3 covers 15 residues. Trimming took 4 bases from V and 3 from J, leaving 16 bases between them. Germline V gives CDR1 SGHRS, CDR2 YFSETQ. CDR3 sequence reads: CASSQDLLGDTEAFF. As DNA, the CDR3 is TGCGCCAGCAGCCAGGACCTACTGGGGGACACTGAAGCTTTCTTT.

The chain uses TRBV2 and TRBJ2-5; D may be TRBD1 or TRBD2 (6 bases each). V was shortened by 7 bases and J by 0 bases, with 12 bases between the two germline ends. Looked up from germline, CDR1 is SNHLY and CDR2 is FYNNEI. The CDR3 has 14 amino acids. In DNA form, the CDR3 reads TGTGCCAGCAACGGGGGACAATACCAAGAGACCCAGTACTTC. This sequence encodes CASNGGQYQETQYF.

This rearrangement joins TRBV7-2 to TRBJ1-6; possible D gene TRBD1, 6 bases. Germline V gives CDR1 SGHTA, CDR2 FQGNSA. V gave up 5 bases and J gave up 8 bases, with 22 bases separating them. The length of the CDR3 is 17 residues. As DNA, the CDR3 is TGTGCCAGCAGCACCAGGCGGGGGGGGCGGGGGGATTCACCCCTCCACTTT. Translation gives CASSTRRGGRGDSPLHF.

The V call is TRBV29-1, the J call TRBJ2-5; possibly TRBD1 for D (6 bases). Trimming stripped 7 bases from V and 4 bases from J, with 13 bases between. From germline, CDR1 is SQVTM and CDR2 ANQGSEA. The CDR3 consists of 12 residues. DNA of the CDR3: TGCAGCGGGGGGCGGCTGAGAGAGACCCAGTACTTC. It specifies CSGGRLRETQYF. The entire variable domain, with the rest obtained from reference TRBV29-1 and TRBJ2-5, is as follows: SAVISQKPSRDICQRGTSLTIQCQVDSQVTMMFWYRQQPGQSLTLIATANQGSEATYESGFVIDKFPISRPNLTFSTLTVSNMSPEDSSIYLCSGGRLRETQYFGPGTRLLVL.

Only one count was recorded for this clone. The chain links TRBV5-4 to TRBJ2-3, with a possible D match to TRBD2 (5 bases). Germline values: CDR1 SGHNT, CDR2 YYREEE (reference sequence). Trimming cost V 1 base and J 2 bases, with 14 bases left between them. The CDR3 extends over 16 amino acids. The CDR3 loop is CASSLSKRRSTDTQYF. The CDR3 DNA reads as TGTGCCAGCAGCTTGAGTAAGCGGAGATCCACAGATACGCAGTATTTT.

V gene TRBV19 combines with J gene TRBJ2-7; D unclear. V lost 8 bases and J lost 1, with 9 bases in between. This CDR3 contains 12 residues. The germline gives CDR1 LNHDA, CDR2 SQIVND (reference sequence). CDR3 sequence (DNA): TGTGCCAGTTCTTCTACATCCTACGAGCAGTACTTC. This sequence encodes CASSSTSYEQYF.